This T cell receptor (beta chain) was identified during a study of regulatory T cells in long-lasting Graves disease. Findings of the study overall: Fewer public clonotypes were shared by new patients (around 960) than by persistent patients (roughly 2,500).

This clonotype has at least ten counts. Its antigen is undetermined. Time point of the sample: newly diagnosed GD, antithyroid drugs for less than 3 months. Making the TCR library involved RNA that had been extracted from PBMCs. The CDR3 totals 13 residues. Germline V gives CDR1 MNHEY, CDR2 SMNVEV (reference sequence). With 2 bases removed from V and 8 bases from J, the gap between germline ends came to 9 bases. Building of the TCR beta libraries involved iRepertoire HTBI primers and Arm-PCR of CDR3 regions. TCRdb passed the multiplex PCR reads through MiXCR, listing each CDR3 protein once. The table has 530,000 or so distinct CDR3 sequences, 13% seen once. Separately, the same data were catalogued under a study of T cells in Graves' hyperthyroidism and ophthalmopathy. That paper adds: Ophthalmopathy, as predicted by the model, came a median 6.5 months after the prediction.

J is TRBJ1-4 and V is TRBV27; D not resolved. Specimen: peripheral blood mononuclear cells (PBMCs), collected at new diagnosis, from a patient treated with antithyroid drugs. This receptor was obtained from a man younger than 45 with Graves disease. The DNA of the CDR3 is TGTGCCAGCAGTTTAGGATTAGACGAAAAACTGTTTTTT. Translation: CASSLGLDEKLFF.